A selection of T cell receptor beta chains follows, all from one sample in a study of blood T cell repertoires in COVID-19. Sequencing used immunoSEQ multiplex PCR; TCRdb keeps in-frame clones, though not all of them. Here the sample spans about 110,000 clones, about 90% being singletons. The sequencing input was peripheral blood. The receptors stem from a woman aged 25 to 39 with acute or convalescent COVID-19. Each CDR3 is given with its conserved first and last residue. D genes are given only for firm matches. Size is omitted from some rows. Given values are once, few, many or a class for expanded clones.

v_gene	j_gene	abundance	d_gene	CDR3nt	CDR3aa
TRBV6-1	TRBJ2-7	-	-	TGTGCCAGCAGTGAAGCGCCGACGGGGTCGCTTTACGAGCAGTACTTC	CASSEAPTGSLYEQYF
TRBV7-2	TRBJ1-1	-	TRBD1	TGTGCCAGCGGCAGACAGGGATCGAACACTGAAGCTTTCTTT	CASGRQGSNTEAFF
TRBV7-3	TRBJ2-1	once	-	TGTGCCAGCAGCCTACTTGGTAGCGGAGATTACAATGAGCAGTTCTTC	CASSLLGSGDYNEQFF
TRBV7-9	TRBJ1-3	-	-	TGTGCCAGCAGCTCTGGCGCGGTCACCATATATTTT	CASSSGAVTIYF
TRBV27	TRBJ2-2	once	-	TGTGCCAGCACCTCAGGCACCGGGGAGCTGTTTTTT	CASTSGTGELFF
TRBV3-1/TRBV3-2	TRBJ2-1	medium-sized	TRBD2	TGTGCCAGCAGCCAACGACTAGCGGGGGCCCCTAGCTCCTACAATGAGCAGTTCTTC	CASSQRLAGAPSSYNEQFF
TRBV4-2	TRBJ2-3	-	-	TGTGCCAGCAGCCTAAGGGGATGGGCGGAGGGCGCAGATACGCAGTATTTT	CASSLRGWAEGADTQYF
TRBV5-1	TRBJ2-7	-	TRBD1	TGCGCCAGCAGCTCCGGGACAGGGGTCTCCTACGAGCAGTACTTC	CASSSGTGVSYEQYF
TRBV7-2	TRBJ2-5	-	TRBD2	TGTGCCAGCAGCTTATCTCTAGCGGGGGGAAGAGAGACCCAGTACTTC	CASSLSLAGGRETQYF
TRBV4-3	TRBJ1-4	-	-	TGCGCCAGCAGCCAAGATCAAGTTAAGCGGGTTCGGGAAAAACTGTTTTTT	CASSQDQVKRVREKLFF
TRBV2	TRBJ1-1	-	-	TGTGCCAGCAGTGTACGGACAGACACTGAAGCTTTCTTT	CASSVRTDTEAFF
TRBV9	TRBJ1-2	-	-	TGTGCCAGCAGCGTTTATGAGTATGGCTACACCTTC	CASSVYEYGYTF
TRBV30	TRBJ1-2	-	-	TGTGCCTGGGGACGGAACTATGGCTACACCTTC	CAWGRNYGYTF
TRBV28	TRBJ1-6	-	-	TGTGCCAGCACTGTCCGCTATATAAGTCCACAGGTTGGAATCGCGAGCTCCTATAATTCACCCCTCCACTTT	CASTVRYISPQVGIASSYNSPLHF
TRBV19	TRBJ2-7	once	TRBD1	TGTGCCAGTAGTCCAACCTCCGGGACAGGGGACTACCTCACATCCTACGAGCAGTACTTC	CASSPTSGTGDYLTSYEQYF
TRBV5-1	TRBJ1-5	-	-	TGCGCCAGCAGCTTGGGGTCGGGCAATCAGCCCCAGCATTTT	CASSLGSGNQPQHF
TRBV27	TRBJ2-5	-	TRBD2	TGTGCCAGCAGTTTCCTAGCGGGGGGGCCGGAAGAGACCCAGTACTTC	CASSFLAGGPEETQYF
TRBV15	TRBJ1-5	-	-	TGTGCCACCAGCGTGGGGGGAAATCAGCCCCAGCATTTT	CATSVGGNQPQHF
TRBV11-1	TRBJ1-1	once	-	TGTGCCAGCAGCTTACAGGGGTACACTGAAGCTTTCTTT	CASSLQGYTEAFF
TRBV2	TRBJ1-2	-	TRBD1	TGTGCCGGATACGGGACAGAGAAAAACTATGGCTACACCTTC	CAGYGTEKNYGYTF
TRBV5-1	TRBJ2-5	-	-	TGCGCCAGCAGCTTGGACCAGGGGGGAGAGACCCAGTACTTC	CASSLDQGGETQYF
TRBV7-2	TRBJ2-7	-	-	TGTGCCAGCAGCTTAGAGTTCCGGGTCGGGGTCGAGCAGTACTTC	CASSLEFRVGVEQYF
TRBV30	TRBJ1-6	-	TRBD1	TGTGCCCAATCGCCAACAGGGGTTGTTTCACCCCTCCACTTT	CAQSPTGVVSPLHF
TRBV5-1	TRBJ1-2	-	-	TGCGCCAGCAGCTTAGACAGCTATGGCTACACCTTC	CASSLDSYGYTF
TRBV6-5	TRBJ1-6	-	-	TGTGCCAGCAGTTACAGGGACTGGAATTCACCCCTCCACTTT	CASSYRDWNSPLHF
TRBV5-4	TRBJ2-2	few	TRBD1	TGTGCCAGCAGCATCGGGACAGGGCTCACCGGGGAGCTGTTTTTT	CASSIGTGLTGELFF
TRBV7-9	TRBJ2-5	-	-	TGTGCCAGCAGCTTATCAGAGACTATTGAGACCCAGTACTTC	CASSLSETIETQYF
TRBV5-1	TRBJ1-5	few	-	TGCGCCAGCAGCTTGGCAGCAGGGAGCAATCAGCCCCAGCATTTT	CASSLAAGSNQPQHF
TRBV7-2	TRBJ1-4	-	TRBD1	TGTGCCAGCAGCTTAAACAGGGGGCGCAGTGAAAAACTGTTTTTT	CASSLNRGRSEKLFF
TRBV2	TRBJ1-2	-	-	TGTGCCGTACGGACAACAGCGGGTGGCTACACCTTC	CAVRTTAGGYTF
TRBV7-9	TRBJ1-4	-	-	TGTGCCAGCAGCTTAGGGTTCGGGGGGCAGTTAGATGAAAAACTGTTTTTT	CASSLGFGGQLDEKLFF
TRBV4-3	TRBJ1-2	-	-	TGCGCCAGCAGCCAATCCTCGTCCAGGACTTATGGTTATGCGGGCTACACCTTC	CASSQSSSRTYGYAGYTF
TRBV2	TRBJ2-3	-	-	TGTGCCAGCAGTGTAATTCCTACAGATACGCAGTATTTT	CASSVIPTDTQYF
TRBV19	TRBJ1-1	-	-	TGTGCCAGTAGTAATCATGTCAGGGGTCGTGCTGAAGCTTTCTTT	CASSNHVRGRAEAFF
TRBV5-5	TRBJ1-4	-	-	TGTGCCAGCAGCTCCCCCAGGGAAGGAGAAAAACTGTTTTTT	CASSSPREGEKLFF
TRBV19	TRBJ1-5	-	-	TGTGCCAGTAATGGACTTGCTAGCAATCAGCCCCAGCATTTT	CASNGLASNQPQHF
TRBV6-5	TRBJ1-6	-	TRBD1	TGTGCCAGCAGTTACCCAAGGACAGGGGGTTCACCCCTCCACTTT	CASSYPRTGGSPLHF
TRBV27	TRBJ2-2	once	-	TGTGCCAGCAGTCGGAGGCGAGCTACAACCGGGGAGCTGTTTTTT	CASSRRRATTGELFF
TRBV11-1	TRBJ2-3	-	-	TGTGCCAGCAGCTTTTTATCTAGCGAGGGTATCAAGTATTTT	CASSFLSSEGIKYF
TRBV14	TRBJ2-7	-	TRBD2	TGTGCCAGCAGCCAAGAGGGACTAGCGGGCTCCTACGAGCAGTACTTC	CASSQEGLAGSYEQYF
TRBV16	TRBJ1-2	-	TRBD1	TGTGCCAGCAGCCAATTTGATCGACAGGGGGCCACCTTC	CASSQFDRQGATF
TRBV9	TRBJ2-7	few	TRBD1	TGTGCCAGCAGCCCACGAACAGGGGATGTCTTCGAGCAGTACTTC	CASSPRTGDVFEQYF
TRBV29-1	TRBJ2-3	-	TRBD2	TGCAGCGTTGAACTAGCGGGGCGCACAGATACGCAGTATTTT	CSVELAGRTDTQYF
TRBV2	TRBJ2-7	once	TRBD2	TGTGCCAGCAGAATGGCTAGCGGGAGTCGTGAGCAGTACTTC	CASRMASGSREQYF